This is a list of T cell receptor beta chains from one sample in a study of cytomegalovirus exposure and HLA in healthy donors. Produced via immunoSEQ multiplex PCR; TCRdb's table is partial and in-frame only. Of about 180,000 clones detected, 77% appear once; the ten largest clones hold approximately 1.3%. The specimen was PBMCs. These receptors all stem from a man in his late teens or twenties in good health and CMV-seronegative. CDR3s include the opening cysteine and the closing phenylalanine or tryptophan. The D gene is left open where the match is weak. Some rows mark clone size as missing; the rest say once, few, many or name a class of expanded clone.

v_call: TRBV27; clone_size: NA; j_call: TRBJ2-7; d_call: NA; cdr3_nt: TGTGCCAGCAGTTTAAACCCCACAGGTGCCTCCTACGAGCAGTACTTC; cdr3_aa: CASSLNPTGASYEQYF
v_call: TRBV12-5; clone_size: few; j_call: TRBJ1-2; d_call: NA; cdr3_nt: TGTGCTAGTGGTTTCTTCCCTAACTATGGCTACACCTTC; cdr3_aa: CASGFFPNYGYTF
v_call: TRBV11-2; clone_size: NA; j_call: TRBJ1-2; d_call: NA; cdr3_nt: TGTGCCAGCAGCGTCATACCGTCTAACTTCGACTATGGCTACACCTTC; cdr3_aa: CASSVIPSNFDYGYTF
v_call: TRBV6-6; clone_size: NA; j_call: TRBJ2-5; d_call: TRBD2; cdr3_nt: TGTGCCAGCAGTTATGGCGGGAGCAGGGCGGAGACCCAGTACTTC; cdr3_aa: CASSYGGSRAETQYF
v_call: TRBV7-9; clone_size: once; j_call: TRBJ2-5; d_call: TRBD2; cdr3_nt: TGTGCCAGCAGCTTATCTAGCGGGGGGCTATATGCGACCCAGTACTTC; cdr3_aa: CASSLSSGGLYATQYF
v_call: TRBV4-1; clone_size: NA; j_call: TRBJ2-4; d_call: NA; cdr3_nt: TGCGCCAGCCGGGACACCTTAGGCAAAAACATTCAGTACTTC; cdr3_aa: CASRDTLGKNIQYF
v_call: TRBV5-1; clone_size: few; j_call: TRBJ2-7; d_call: TRBD2; cdr3_nt: TGCGCCAGCAGCCCCCGGGGGGGTTCGACATACGAGCAGTACTTC; cdr3_aa: CASSPRGGSTYEQYF
v_call: TRBV30; clone_size: once; j_call: TRBJ1-5; d_call: TRBD1; cdr3_nt: TGTGCCTGGAAGGAAGGGGGCAGGGGCAATCAGCCCCAGCATTTT; cdr3_aa: CAWKEGGRGNQPQHF
v_call: TRBV30; clone_size: NA; j_call: TRBJ1-4; d_call: NA; cdr3_nt: TGTGCCTGGAGTGTACCGGGAGGGCCGAATGAAAAACTGTTTTTT; cdr3_aa: CAWSVPGGPNEKLFF
v_call: TRBV19; clone_size: NA; j_call: TRBJ2-7; d_call: NA; cdr3_nt: TGTGCCAGTAGTATAGTAGGGGACTCCTACGAGCAGTACTTC; cdr3_aa: CASSIVGDSYEQYF
v_call: TRBV27; clone_size: NA; j_call: TRBJ1-5; d_call: NA; cdr3_nt: TGTGCCAGCAGTTTTTCAGGGGCCAATCAGCCCCAGCATTTT; cdr3_aa: CASSFSGANQPQHF
v_call: TRBV5-4; clone_size: NA; j_call: TRBJ2-7; d_call: NA; cdr3_nt: TGTGCCAGCAACCCCTACCGCTCCCTCGAGCAGTACTTC; cdr3_aa: CASNPYRSLEQYF
v_call: TRBV5-6; clone_size: NA; j_call: TRBJ2-7; d_call: TRBD2; cdr3_nt: TGTGCCAGCAGCTTGGGCCCGGGACTAGCCTACGAGCAGTACTTC; cdr3_aa: CASSLGPGLAYEQYF
v_call: TRBV5-5; clone_size: once; j_call: TRBJ1-1; d_call: NA; cdr3_nt: TGTGCCAGCAGCTTGGACAGGGTCCCCACGGCTGAAGCTTTCTTT; cdr3_aa: CASSLDRVPTAEAFF
v_call: TRBV5-5; clone_size: NA; j_call: TRBJ1-2; d_call: NA; cdr3_nt: TGTGCCAGCAGCTTGTCTGACAGCGATACTTTCTATGGCTACACCTTC; cdr3_aa: CASSLSDSDTFYGYTF
v_call: TRBV7-9; clone_size: NA; j_call: TRBJ2-7; d_call: TRBD2; cdr3_nt: TGTGCCAGCAGCTTTTCGACCCTACTAGCGGGAGAATACGAGCAGTACTTC; cdr3_aa: CASSFSTLLAGEYEQYF
v_call: TRBV19; clone_size: NA; j_call: TRBJ1-5; d_call: TRBD1; cdr3_nt: TGTGCCAGTAGTACCCGAGGGGACAGGGGTTTCAGTCAGCCCCAGCATTTT; cdr3_aa: CASSTRGDRGFSQPQHF
v_call: TRBV5-1; clone_size: NA; j_call: TRBJ2-3; d_call: NA; cdr3_nt: TGCGCCAGCAGCCTCAGGGTCGGCACAGATACGCAGTATTTT; cdr3_aa: CASSLRVGTDTQYF
v_call: TRBV6-1; clone_size: NA; j_call: TRBJ2-1; d_call: TRBD2; cdr3_nt: TGTGCCAGCATCCCCCCGGGGGGATCCTACAATGAGCAGTTCTTC; cdr3_aa: CASIPPGGSYNEQFF
v_call: TRBV7-8; clone_size: NA; j_call: TRBJ1-1; d_call: TRBD1; cdr3_nt: TGTGCCAGCAGCTTAAGGACGGGACAGGGGTCCCTAAACACTGAAGCTTTCTTT; cdr3_aa: CASSLRTGQGSLNTEAFF
v_call: TRBV4-1; clone_size: once; j_call: TRBJ2-7; d_call: TRBD2; cdr3_nt: TGCGCCAGCAGCCAAGTTTCTAGCGGTTCCTACGAGCAGTACTTC; cdr3_aa: CASSQVSSGSYEQYF
v_call: TRBV18; clone_size: few; j_call: TRBJ2-2; d_call: NA; cdr3_nt: TGTGCCAGCTCACCAGGGCTTGAATTATCCGGGGAGCTGTTTTTT; cdr3_aa: CASSPGLELSGELFF
v_call: TRBV5-6; clone_size: NA; j_call: TRBJ2-7; d_call: NA; cdr3_nt: TGTGCCAGCAGCTTAACATACGAGCAGTACTTC; cdr3_aa: CASSLTYEQYF
v_call: TRBV19; clone_size: NA; j_call: TRBJ1-1; d_call: NA; cdr3_nt: TGTGCCAGTACGCGGGGCCGGGGAACTGAAGCTTTCTTT; cdr3_aa: CASTRGRGTEAFF
v_call: TRBV19; clone_size: NA; j_call: TRBJ2-7; d_call: TRBD2; cdr3_nt: TGTGCCAGTAGTATGGGCGGGAGAGAGTGGTACGAGCAGTACTTC; cdr3_aa: CASSMGGREWYEQYF
v_call: TRBV4-3; clone_size: once; j_call: TRBJ2-7; d_call: TRBD2; cdr3_nt: TGCGCCAGCAGCCAAGAATACGGGAGGGCCCACGAGCAGTACTTC; cdr3_aa: CASSQEYGRAHEQYF
v_call: TRBV10-2; clone_size: NA; j_call: TRBJ2-7; d_call: TRBD2; cdr3_nt: TGCGCCAGCAGTGGGCTAGCGGGGGCCAACGAGCAGTACTTC; cdr3_aa: CASSGLAGANEQYF
v_call: TRBV5-1; clone_size: few; j_call: TRBJ2-5; d_call: TRBD2; cdr3_nt: TGCGCCAGCAGGCGGCTAGCGGGCCAAGAGACCCAGTACTTC; cdr3_aa: CASRRLAGQETQYF
v_call: TRBV7-3; clone_size: few; j_call: TRBJ2-2; d_call: TRBD2; cdr3_nt: TGTGCCAGCAGCTTAGGAGGGAAGCGGGGAGACACCGGGGAGCTGTTTTTT; cdr3_aa: CASSLGGKRGDTGELFF
v_call: TRBV2; clone_size: NA; j_call: TRBJ2-1; d_call: TRBD1; cdr3_nt: TGTGCCAGCACCTCTGTCGACAGGGGCAATGAGCAGTTCTTC; cdr3_aa: CASTSVDRGNEQFF
v_call: TRBV6-1; clone_size: NA; j_call: TRBJ2-7; d_call: NA; cdr3_nt: TGTGCCAGCAGTGGATCCCTCGGCGAGCAGTACTTC; cdr3_aa: CASSGSLGEQYF
v_call: TRBV19; clone_size: NA; j_call: TRBJ1-1; d_call: TRBD1; cdr3_nt: TGTGCCAGTAGTCCCGGGACAGTAGCTAACACTGAAGCTTTCTTT; cdr3_aa: CASSPGTVANTEAFF
v_call: TRBV5-1; clone_size: NA; j_call: TRBJ1-3; d_call: NA; cdr3_nt: TGCGCCAGCAGCTTGGTAGGAGGTCGCCCTGGAAACACCATATATTTT; cdr3_aa: CASSLVGGRPGNTIYF
v_call: TRBV27; clone_size: NA; j_call: TRBJ2-2; d_call: NA; cdr3_nt: TGTGCCAGCAGTTTCCTAGGGGTTAACACCGGGGAGCTGTTTTTT; cdr3_aa: CASSFLGVNTGELFF
v_call: TRBV12-5; clone_size: NA; j_call: TRBJ1-6; d_call: NA; cdr3_nt: TGTGCTAGTGGTTTGTCACCGGGACTGACCAATTCACCCCTCCACTTT; cdr3_aa: CASGLSPGLTNSPLHF
v_call: TRBV19; clone_size: NA; j_call: TRBJ1-5; d_call: TRBD1; cdr3_nt: TGTGCCAGTAGAGAGGGACAGGGGGGTGCCGGACAGCCCCAGCATTTT; cdr3_aa: CASREGQGGAGQPQHF
v_call: TRBV29-1; clone_size: NA; j_call: TRBJ1-2; d_call: NA; cdr3_nt: TGCAGCGTTGAAGACGGGGATGGGGGCTACACCTTC; cdr3_aa: CSVEDGDGGYTF